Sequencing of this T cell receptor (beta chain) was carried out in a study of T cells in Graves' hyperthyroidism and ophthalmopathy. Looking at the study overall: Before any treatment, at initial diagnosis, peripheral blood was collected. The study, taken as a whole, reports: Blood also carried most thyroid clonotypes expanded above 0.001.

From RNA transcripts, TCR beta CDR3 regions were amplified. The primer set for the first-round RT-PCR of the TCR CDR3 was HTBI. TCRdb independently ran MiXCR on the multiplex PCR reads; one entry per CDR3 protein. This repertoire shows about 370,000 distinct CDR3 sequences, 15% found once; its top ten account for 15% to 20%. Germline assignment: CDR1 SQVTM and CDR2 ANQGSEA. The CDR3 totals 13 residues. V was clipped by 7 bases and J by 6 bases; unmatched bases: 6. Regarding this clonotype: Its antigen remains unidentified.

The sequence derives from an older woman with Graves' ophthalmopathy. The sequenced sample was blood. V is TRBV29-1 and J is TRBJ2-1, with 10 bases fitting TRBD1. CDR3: CSAAWTGGNEQFF. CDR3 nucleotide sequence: TGCAGCGCTGCCTGGACAGGGGGCAATGAGCAGTTCTTC.